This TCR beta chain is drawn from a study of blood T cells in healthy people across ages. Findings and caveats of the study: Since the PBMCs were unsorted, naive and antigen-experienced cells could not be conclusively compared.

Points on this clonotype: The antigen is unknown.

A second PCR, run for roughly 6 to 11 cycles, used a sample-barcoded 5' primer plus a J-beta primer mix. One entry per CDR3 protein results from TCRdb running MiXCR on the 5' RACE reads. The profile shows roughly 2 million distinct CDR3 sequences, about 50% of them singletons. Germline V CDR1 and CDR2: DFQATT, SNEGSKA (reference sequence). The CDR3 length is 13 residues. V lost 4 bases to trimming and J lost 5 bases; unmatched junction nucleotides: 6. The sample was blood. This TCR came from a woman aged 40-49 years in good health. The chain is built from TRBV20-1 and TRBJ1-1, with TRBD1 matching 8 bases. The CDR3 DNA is TGCAGTGCTAAACAGGGGGGTTGGACTGAAGCTTTCTTT. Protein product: CSAKQGGWTEAFF.